The clone carrying this T cell receptor beta chain was counted at least ten times. Germline V gene sequence: CDR1 MNHEY, CDR2 SVGAGI. The length of the CDR3 is 17 residues. V lost 2 bases to trimming and J lost 0 bases; unmatched junction nucleotides: 9. TCRdb itself ran the RT-PCR reads through MiXCR, one entry per CDR3 protein. The data show hundreds of thousands of distinct CDR3 sequences, approximately 15% seen once. Input material: memory CD4+ T cells from blood. The chain joins TRBV6-5 to TRBJ1-1; 7 positions match TRBD1. The sequence came from a female donor in good health, serving as a healthy control. In DNA, the CDR3 is TGTGCCAGCAGTTACGCCGGGACAGCAGAGGTGAACACTGAAGCTTTCTTT. This codes for CASSYAGTAEVNTEAFF.